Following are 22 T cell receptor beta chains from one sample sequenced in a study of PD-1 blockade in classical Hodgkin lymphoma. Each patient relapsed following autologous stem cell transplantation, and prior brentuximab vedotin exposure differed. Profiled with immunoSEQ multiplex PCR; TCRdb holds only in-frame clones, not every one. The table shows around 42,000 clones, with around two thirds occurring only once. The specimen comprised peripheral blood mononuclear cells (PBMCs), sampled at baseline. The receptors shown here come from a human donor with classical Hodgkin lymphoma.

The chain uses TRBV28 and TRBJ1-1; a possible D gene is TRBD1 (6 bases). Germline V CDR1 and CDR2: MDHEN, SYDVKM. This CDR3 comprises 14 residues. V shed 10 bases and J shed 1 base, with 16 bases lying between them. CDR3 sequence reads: CAIGATGGNTEAFF. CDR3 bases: TGTGCCATCGGCGCGACAGGCGGGAACACTGAAGCTTTCTTT.

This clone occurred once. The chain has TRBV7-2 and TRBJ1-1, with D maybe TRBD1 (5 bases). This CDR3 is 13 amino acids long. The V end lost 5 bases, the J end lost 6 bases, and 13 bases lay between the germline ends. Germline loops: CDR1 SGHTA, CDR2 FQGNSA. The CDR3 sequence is CASSLHGASEAFF. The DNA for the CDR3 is TGTGCCAGCAGCCTACATGGGGCTTCTGAAGCTTTCTTT.

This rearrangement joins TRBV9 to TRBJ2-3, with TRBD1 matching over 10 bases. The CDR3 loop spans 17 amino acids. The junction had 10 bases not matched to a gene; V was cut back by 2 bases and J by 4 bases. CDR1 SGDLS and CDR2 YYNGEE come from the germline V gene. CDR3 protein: CASSVLHRDRGADTQYF. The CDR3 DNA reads TGTGCCAGCAGCGTCCTACACCGGGACAGGGGAGCAGATACGCAGTATTTT.

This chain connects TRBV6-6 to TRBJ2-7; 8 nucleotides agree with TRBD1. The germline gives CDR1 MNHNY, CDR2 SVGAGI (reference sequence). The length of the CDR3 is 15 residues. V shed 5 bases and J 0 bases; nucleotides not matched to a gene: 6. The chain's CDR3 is CASSAGQDHSYEQYF. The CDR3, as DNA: TGTGCCAGCAGTGCGGGACAGGACCACTCCTACGAGCAGTACTTC.

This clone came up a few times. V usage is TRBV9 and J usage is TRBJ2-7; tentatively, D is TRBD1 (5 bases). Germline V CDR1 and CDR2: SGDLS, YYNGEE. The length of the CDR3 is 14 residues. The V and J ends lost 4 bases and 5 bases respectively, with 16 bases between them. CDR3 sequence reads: CASSLQGSVDEQYF. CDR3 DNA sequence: TGTGCCAGCAGCCTGCAGGGTTCGGTTGACGAGCAGTACTTC.

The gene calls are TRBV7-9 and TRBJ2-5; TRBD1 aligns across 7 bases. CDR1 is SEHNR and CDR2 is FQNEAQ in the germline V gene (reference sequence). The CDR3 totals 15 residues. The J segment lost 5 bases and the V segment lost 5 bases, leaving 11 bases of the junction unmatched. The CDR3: CASSTSDRDRETQYF. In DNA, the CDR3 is TGTGCCAGCAGCACAAGTGACAGGGATCGGGAGACCCAGTACTTC.

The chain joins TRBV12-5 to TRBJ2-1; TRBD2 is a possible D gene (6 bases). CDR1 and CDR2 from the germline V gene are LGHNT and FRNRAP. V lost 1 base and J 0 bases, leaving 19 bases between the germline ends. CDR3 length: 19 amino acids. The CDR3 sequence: CASGLARPGSYSSYNEQFF. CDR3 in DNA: TGTGCTAGTGGTTTGGCCCGCCCCGGGAGCTACAGCTCCTACAATGAGCAGTTCTTC.

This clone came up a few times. The CDR3 reads CASSLEGSRGYTF. The CDR3 DNA reads as TGCGCCAGCAGCTTGGAAGGGTCTAGGGGCTACACCTTC. The chain carries TRBV5-1 and TRBJ1-2; D uncertain. Germline V gives CDR1 SGHRS, CDR2 YFSETQ. V lost 0 bases, J lost 8 bases, and 11 bases lay in between. CDR3 length: 13 residues.

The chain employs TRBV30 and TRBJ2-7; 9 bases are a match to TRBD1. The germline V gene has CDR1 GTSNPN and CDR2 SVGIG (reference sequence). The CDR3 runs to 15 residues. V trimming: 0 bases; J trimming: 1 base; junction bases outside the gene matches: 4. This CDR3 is CAWSVGGQGSYEQYF. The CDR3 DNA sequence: TGTGCCTGGAGTGTAGGGGGACAGGGATCCTACGAGCAGTACTTC.

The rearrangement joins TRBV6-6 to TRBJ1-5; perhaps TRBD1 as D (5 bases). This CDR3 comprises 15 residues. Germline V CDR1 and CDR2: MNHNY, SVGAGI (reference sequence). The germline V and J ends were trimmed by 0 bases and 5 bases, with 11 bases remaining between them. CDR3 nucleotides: TGTGCCAGCAGTTACTCCGGGACTATAGATCAGCCCCAGCATTTT. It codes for CASSYSGTIDQPQHF.

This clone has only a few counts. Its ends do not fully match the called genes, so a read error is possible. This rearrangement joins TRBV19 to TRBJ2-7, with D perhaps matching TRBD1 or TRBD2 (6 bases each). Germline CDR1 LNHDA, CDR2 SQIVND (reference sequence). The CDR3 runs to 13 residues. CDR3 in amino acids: CASSLGGSNEQYF. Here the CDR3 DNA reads TGTGCCAGTAGCCTCGGGGGCTCCAACGAGCAGTACTTC.

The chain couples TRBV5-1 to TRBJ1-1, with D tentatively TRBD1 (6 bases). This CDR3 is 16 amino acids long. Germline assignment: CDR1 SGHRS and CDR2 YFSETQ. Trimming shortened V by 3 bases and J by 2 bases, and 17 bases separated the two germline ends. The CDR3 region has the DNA TGCGCCAGCAGCTGGGGCCGGGACATTAAAAACACTGAAGCTTTCTTT. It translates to CASSWGRDIKNTEAFF.

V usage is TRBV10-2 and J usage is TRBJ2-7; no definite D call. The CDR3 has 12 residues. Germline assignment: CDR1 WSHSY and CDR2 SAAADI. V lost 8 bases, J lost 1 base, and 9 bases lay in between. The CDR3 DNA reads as TGCGCCAGCTCGGACGTATCCTACGAGCAGTACTTC. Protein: CASSDVSYEQYF.

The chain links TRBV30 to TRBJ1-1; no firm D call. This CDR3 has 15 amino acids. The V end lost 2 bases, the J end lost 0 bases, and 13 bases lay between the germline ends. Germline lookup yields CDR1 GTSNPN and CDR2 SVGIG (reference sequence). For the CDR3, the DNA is TGTGCCTGGAGTATACAGCTTTCTATGAACACTGAAGCTTTCTTT. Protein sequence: CAWSIQLSMNTEAFF.

The CDR3 DNA reads as TGTGCCAGCAGTAGCTCCAGGGATACGCAGTATTTT. It yields the protein CASSSSRDTQYF. The chain links TRBV6-5 to TRBJ2-3; D call uncertain. The CDR3 extends over 12 amino acids. The V gene lost 5 bases and the J gene lost 6 bases, with 9 bases spanning the gap. Looked up from germline, CDR1 is MNHEY and CDR2 is SVGAGI.

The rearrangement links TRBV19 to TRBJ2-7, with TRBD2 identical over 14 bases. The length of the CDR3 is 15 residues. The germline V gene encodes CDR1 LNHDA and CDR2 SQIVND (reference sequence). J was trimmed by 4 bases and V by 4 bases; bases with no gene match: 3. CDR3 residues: CASSSGTSGGYEQYF. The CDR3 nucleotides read TGTGCCAGTAGTAGTGGGACTAGCGGGGGTTACGAGCAGTACTTC.

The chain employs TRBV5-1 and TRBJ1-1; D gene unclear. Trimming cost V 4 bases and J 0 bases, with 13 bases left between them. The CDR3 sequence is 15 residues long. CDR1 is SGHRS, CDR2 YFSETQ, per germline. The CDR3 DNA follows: TGCGCCAGCAGCGCCAAAATAGGGATGAACACTGAAGCTTTCTTT. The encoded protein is CASSAKIGMNTEAFF.

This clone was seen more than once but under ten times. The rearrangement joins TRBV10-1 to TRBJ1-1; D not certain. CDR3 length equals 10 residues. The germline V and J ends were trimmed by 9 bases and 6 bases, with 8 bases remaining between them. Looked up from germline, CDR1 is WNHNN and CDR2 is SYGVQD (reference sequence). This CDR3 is CASIRAEAFF. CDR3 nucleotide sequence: TGCGCCAGTATACGCGCTGAAGCTTTCTTT.

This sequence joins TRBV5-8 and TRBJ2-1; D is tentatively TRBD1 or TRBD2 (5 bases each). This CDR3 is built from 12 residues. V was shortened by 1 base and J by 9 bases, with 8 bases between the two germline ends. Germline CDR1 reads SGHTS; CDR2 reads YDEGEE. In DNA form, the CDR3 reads TGTGCCAGCAGCTTGTGGGGGATTGAGCAGTTCTTC. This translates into CASSLWGIEQFF.

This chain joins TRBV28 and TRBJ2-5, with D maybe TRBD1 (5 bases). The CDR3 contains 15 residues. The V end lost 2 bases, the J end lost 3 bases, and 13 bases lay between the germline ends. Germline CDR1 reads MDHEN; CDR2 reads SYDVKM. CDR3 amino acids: CASSLLQGREETQYF. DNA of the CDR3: TGTGCCAGCAGTTTACTCCAGGGAAGGGAAGAGACCCAGTACTTC.

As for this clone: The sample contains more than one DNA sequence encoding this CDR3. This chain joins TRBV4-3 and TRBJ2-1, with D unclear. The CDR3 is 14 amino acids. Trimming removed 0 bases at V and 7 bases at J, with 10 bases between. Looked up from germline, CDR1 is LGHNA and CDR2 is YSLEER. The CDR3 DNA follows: TGCGCCAGCAGCCAAGACGGCAGCGAGAATGAGCAGTTCTTC. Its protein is CASSQDGSENEQFF.

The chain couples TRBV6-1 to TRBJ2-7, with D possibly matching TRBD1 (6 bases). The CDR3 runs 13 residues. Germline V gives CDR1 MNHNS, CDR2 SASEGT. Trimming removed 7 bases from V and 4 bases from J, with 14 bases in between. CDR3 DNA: TGTGCCAGCATCGGAACAGGGTTGTACGAGCAGTACTTC. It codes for CASIGTGLYEQYF.